This T cell receptor (beta chain) was sequenced during a study of blood T cell repertoires in COVID-19. Across the whole study: Samples came from the United States, Italy and Spain, spanning acute and convalescent COVID-19. Sources were T cells, B-cell-depleted T cells, or PBMCs; the material itself was cDNA or gDNA.

Methods used by the authors: The authors estimated nucleated cell counts from reference gene primer amplification. Data came from immunoSEQ multiplex PCR; TCRdb stores just in-frame clones and leaves some out. That table is the source of V, J and clone size, and D and trimming were worked out from the DNA. The sample has about 370,000 clones; 70% to 90% are singletons. In Seattle, patients joined the study during active infection and were tracked longitudinally. V trimming: 3 bases; J trimming: 10 bases; junction bases outside the gene matches: 10. Germline V lookup: CDR1 SGDLS, CDR2 YYNGEE. The length of the CDR3 is 14 residues.

The sequenced sample was peripheral blood. This sequence originates from a woman aged 30 to 39 with COVID-19, enrolled during active disease. The chain recombines TRBV9 with TRBJ2-1, with 7 bases identical to TRBD1. The CDR3 sequence: CASSAGTALGEQFF. DNA of the CDR3: TGTGCCAGCAGCGCGGGGACAGCTCTTGGGGAGCAGTTCTTC. The full variable domain, with the rest looked up from reference TRBV9 and TRBJ2-1, is DSGVTQTPKHLITATGQRVTLRCSPRSGDLSVYWYQQSLDQGLQFLIQYYNGEERAKGNILERFSAQQFPDLHSELNLSSLELGDSALYFCASSAGTALGEQFFGPGTRLTVL.